This T cell receptor beta chain was identified in a study of shared clonotypes between healthy human individuals. CD4+ cells underwent separation, giving CD45RA+ naive and CD45RA-negative memory subsets. Data came from immunoSEQ multiplex PCR; TCRdb stores just in-frame clones and leaves some out. The sample consists of roughly 2.2 million clones, 85% to 95% of them appearing once. The CDR3 consists of 14 residues. With V trimmed by 5 bases and J by 6 bases, 2 bases remained unmatched. Germline assignment: CDR1 SSHAT and CDR2 FNYEAQ (reference sequence). The chain carries TRBV7-7 and TRBJ2-3, with TRBD2 matching 13 bases. The sequence derives from a man aged 18 to 35 in good health. Some clones in this sample may be carry-over from other donors' samples. Sequencing input: naive CD4+ T cells from PBMCs. The subset denotes: CD45RA+ positively selected. CDR3 in DNA: TGTGCCAGCAGCCCGACTAGCGGGAGGGATACGCAGTATTTT. Amino acids: CASSPTSGRDTQYF.